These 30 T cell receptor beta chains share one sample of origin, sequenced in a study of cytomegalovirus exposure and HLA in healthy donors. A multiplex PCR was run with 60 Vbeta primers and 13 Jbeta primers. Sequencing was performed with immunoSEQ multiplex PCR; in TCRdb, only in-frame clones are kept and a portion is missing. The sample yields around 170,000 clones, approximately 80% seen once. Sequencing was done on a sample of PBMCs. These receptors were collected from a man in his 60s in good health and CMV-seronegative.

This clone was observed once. In nucleotides, the CDR3 is TGTGCCAGTAGTATGTGGCGGGAGCTGTTTTTT. It specifies CASSMWRELFF. The chain links TRBV19 to TRBJ2-2; D is uncertain. CDR1 and CDR2 from the germline V gene are LNHDA and SQIVND (reference sequence). The ends were cut back, 3 bases at V and 9 bases at J, with 5 bases in the middle. This CDR3 spans 11 amino acids.

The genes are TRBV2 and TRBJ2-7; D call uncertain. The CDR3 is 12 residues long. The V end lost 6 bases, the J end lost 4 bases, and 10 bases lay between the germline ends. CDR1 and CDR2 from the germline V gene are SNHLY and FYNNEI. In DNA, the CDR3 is TGTGCCAGCAGCCCTTGGCAGTACGAGCAGTACTTC. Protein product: CASSPWQYEQYF.

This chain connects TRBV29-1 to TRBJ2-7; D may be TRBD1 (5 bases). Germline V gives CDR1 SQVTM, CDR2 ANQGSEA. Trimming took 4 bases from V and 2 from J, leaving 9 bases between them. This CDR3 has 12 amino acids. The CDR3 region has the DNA TGCAGCGTTGGGGGCGGCGCCTACGAGCAGTACTTC. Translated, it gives CSVGGGAYEQYF.

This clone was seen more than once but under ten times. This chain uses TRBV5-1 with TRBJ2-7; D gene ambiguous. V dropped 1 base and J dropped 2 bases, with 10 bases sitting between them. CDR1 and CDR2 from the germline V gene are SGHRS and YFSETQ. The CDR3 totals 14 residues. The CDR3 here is CASSLNSVAYEQYF. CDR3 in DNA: TGCGCCAGCAGCTTGAATAGTGTAGCCTACGAGCAGTACTTC.

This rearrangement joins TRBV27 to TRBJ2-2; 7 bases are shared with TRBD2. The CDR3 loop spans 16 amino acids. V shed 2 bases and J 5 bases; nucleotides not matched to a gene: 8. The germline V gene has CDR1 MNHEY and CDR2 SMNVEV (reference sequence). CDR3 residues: CASSLGTTVGTGELFF. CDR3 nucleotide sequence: TGTGCCAGCAGTTTAGGGACTACCGTCGGAACCGGGGAGCTGTTTTTT.

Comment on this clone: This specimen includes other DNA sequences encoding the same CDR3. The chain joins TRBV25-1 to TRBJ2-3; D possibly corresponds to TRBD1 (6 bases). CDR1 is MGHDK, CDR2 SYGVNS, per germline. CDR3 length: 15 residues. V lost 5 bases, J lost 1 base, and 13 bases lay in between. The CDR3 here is CASSTDRRGTDTQYF. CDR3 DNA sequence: TGTGCCAGCAGTACTGACAGGAGAGGCACAGATACGCAGTATTTT.

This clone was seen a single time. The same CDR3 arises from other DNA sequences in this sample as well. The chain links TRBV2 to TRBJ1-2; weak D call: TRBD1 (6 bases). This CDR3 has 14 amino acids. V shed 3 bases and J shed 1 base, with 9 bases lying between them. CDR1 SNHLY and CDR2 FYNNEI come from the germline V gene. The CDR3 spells CASSDRGINYGYTF. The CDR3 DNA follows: TGTGCCAGCAGTGACAGGGGAATTAACTATGGCTACACCTTC.

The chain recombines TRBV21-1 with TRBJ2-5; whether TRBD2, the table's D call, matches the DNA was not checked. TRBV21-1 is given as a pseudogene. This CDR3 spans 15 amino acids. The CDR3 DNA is TGTGCCAGCCGCCGACTGGCTAGCGGAAAAGAGACCCAGTACTTC. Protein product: CASRRLASGKETQYF.

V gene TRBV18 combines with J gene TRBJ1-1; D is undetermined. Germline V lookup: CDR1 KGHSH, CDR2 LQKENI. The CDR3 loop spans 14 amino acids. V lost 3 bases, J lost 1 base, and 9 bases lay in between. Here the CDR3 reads CASSPGLQNTEAFF. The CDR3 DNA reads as TGTGCCAGCTCACCGGGCTTACAGAACACTGAAGCTTTCTTT.

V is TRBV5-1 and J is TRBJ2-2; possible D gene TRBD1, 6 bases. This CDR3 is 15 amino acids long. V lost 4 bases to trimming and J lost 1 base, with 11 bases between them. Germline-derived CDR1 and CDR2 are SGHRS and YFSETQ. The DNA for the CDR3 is TGCGCCAGCAGCCCCGGACAGTGGAACACCGGGGAGCTGTTTTTT. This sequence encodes CASSPGQWNTGELFF. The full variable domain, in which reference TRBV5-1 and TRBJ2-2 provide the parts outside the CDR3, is KAGVTQTPRYLIKTRGQQVTLSCSPISGHRSVSWYQQTPGQGLQFLFEYFSETQRNKGNFPGRFSGRQFSNSRSEMNVSTLELGDSALYLCASSPGQWNTGELFFGEGSRLTVL.

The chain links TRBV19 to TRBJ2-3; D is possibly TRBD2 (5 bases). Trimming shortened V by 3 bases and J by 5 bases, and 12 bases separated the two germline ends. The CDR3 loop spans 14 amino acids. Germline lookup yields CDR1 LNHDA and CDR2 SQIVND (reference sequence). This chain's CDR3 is CASSIQLEVDTQYF. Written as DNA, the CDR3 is TGTGCCAGTAGTATTCAACTAGAGGTAGATACGCAGTATTTT.

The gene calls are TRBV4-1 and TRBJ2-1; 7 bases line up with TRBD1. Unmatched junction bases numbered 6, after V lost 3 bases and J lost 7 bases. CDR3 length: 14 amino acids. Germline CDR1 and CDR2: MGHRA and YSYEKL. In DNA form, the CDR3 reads TGCGCCAGCAGCCACCCGGACAGGAGGAATGAGCAGTTCTTC. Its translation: CASSHPDRRNEQFF.

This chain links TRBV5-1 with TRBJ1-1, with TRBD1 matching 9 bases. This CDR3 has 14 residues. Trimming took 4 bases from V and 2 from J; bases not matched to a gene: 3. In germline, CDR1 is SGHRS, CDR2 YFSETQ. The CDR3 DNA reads TGCGCCAGCAGCCCGGACAGGGGAAACACTGAAGCTTTCTTT. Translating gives CASSPDRGNTEAFF.

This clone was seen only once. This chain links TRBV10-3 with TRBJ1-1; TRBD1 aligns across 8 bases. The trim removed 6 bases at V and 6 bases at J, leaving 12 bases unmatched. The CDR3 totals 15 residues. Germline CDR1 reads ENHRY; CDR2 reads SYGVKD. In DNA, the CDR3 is TGTGCCATCAGGGGTCAAGAAACAGGGGGTCCTGAAGCTTTCTTT. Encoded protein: CAIRGQETGGPEAFF.

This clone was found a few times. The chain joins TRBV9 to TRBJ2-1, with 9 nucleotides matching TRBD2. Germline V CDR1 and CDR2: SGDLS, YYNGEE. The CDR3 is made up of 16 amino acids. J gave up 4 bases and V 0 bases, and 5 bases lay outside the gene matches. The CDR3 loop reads CASSVGREGLYNEQFF. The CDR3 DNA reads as TGTGCCAGCAGCGTAGGGCGGGAGGGCCTTTACAATGAGCAGTTCTTC.

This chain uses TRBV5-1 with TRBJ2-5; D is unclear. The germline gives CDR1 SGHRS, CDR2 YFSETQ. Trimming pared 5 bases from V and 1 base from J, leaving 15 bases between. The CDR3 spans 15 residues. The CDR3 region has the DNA TGCGCCAGCAGGCAGGATGGTACAATCCAAGAGACCCAGTACTTC. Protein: CASRQDGTIQETQYF.

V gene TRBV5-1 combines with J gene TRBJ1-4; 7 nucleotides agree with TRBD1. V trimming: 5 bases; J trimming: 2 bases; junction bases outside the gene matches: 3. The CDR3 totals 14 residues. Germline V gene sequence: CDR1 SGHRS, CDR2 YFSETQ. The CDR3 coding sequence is TGCGCCAGCAGTTCGACAGGGACTAATGAAAAACTGTTTTTT. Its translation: CASSSTGTNEKLFF.

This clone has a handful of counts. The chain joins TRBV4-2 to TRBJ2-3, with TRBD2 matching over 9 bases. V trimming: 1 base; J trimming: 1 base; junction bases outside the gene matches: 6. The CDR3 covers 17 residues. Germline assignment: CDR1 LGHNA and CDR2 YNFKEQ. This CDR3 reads CASSQGLAETRTDTQYF. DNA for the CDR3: TGTGCCAGCAGCCAAGGACTAGCGGAAACTCGCACAGATACGCAGTATTTT.

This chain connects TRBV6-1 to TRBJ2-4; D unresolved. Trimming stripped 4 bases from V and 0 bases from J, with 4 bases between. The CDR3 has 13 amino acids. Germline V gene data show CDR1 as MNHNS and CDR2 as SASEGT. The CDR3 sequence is CASSGLAKNIQYF. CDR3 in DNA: TGTGCCAGCAGTGGTCTAGCCAAAAACATTCAGTACTTC.

The CDR3, as DNA: TGTGCCAGCAGCTTGGACTTCACAGATACGCAGTATTTT. Translating it yields CASSLDFTDTQYF. This chain links TRBV5-4 with TRBJ2-3; D gene uncertain. The CDR3 covers 13 residues. The V end was cut by 0 bases, the J end by 2 bases, with 4 bases between. Germline V gene sequence: CDR1 SGHNT, CDR2 YYREEE (reference sequence).

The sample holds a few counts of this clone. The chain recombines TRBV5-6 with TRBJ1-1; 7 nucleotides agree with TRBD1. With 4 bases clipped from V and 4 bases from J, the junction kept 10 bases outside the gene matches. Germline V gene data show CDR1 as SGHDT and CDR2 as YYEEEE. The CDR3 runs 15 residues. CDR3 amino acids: CASSPPGGGVTEAFF. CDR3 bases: TGTGCCAGCAGCCCCCCCGGAGGGGGCGTCACTGAAGCTTTCTTT.

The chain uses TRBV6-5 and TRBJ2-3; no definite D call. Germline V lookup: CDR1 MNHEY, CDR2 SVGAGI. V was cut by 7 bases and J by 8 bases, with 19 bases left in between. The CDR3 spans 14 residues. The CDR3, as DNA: TGTGCCAGCACCACCTTCTCCAGTCCCGCTACGCAGTATTTT. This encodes CASTTFSSPATQYF.

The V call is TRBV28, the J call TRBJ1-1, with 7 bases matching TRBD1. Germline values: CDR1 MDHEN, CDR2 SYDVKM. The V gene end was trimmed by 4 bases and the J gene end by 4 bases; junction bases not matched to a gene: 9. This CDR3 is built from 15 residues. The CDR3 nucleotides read TGTGCCAGCAGTTCCTGGACAGGTCGCCTCACTGAAGCTTTCTTT. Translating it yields CASSSWTGRLTEAFF. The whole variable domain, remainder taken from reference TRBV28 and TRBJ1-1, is DVKVTQSSRYLVKRTGEKVFLECVQDMDHENMFWYRQDPGLGLRLIYFSYDVKMKEKGDIPEGYSVSREKKERFSLILESASTNQTSMYLCASSSWTGRLTEAFFGQGTRLTVV.

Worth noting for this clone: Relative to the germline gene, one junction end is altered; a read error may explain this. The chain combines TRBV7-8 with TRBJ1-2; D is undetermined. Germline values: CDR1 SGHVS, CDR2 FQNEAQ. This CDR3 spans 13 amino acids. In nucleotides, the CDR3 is TGTGCCAGCAGCTTAGACCTGTCCCGTCGCTTACTCTTC. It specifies CASSLDLSRRLLF.

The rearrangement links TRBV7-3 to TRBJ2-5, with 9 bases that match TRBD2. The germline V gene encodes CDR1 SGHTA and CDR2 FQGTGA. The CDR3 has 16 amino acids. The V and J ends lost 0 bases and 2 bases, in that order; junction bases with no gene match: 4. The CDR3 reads CASSLTSLAGQETQYF. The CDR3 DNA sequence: TGTGCCAGCAGCTTAACTTCTCTAGCGGGACAAGAGACCCAGTACTTC.

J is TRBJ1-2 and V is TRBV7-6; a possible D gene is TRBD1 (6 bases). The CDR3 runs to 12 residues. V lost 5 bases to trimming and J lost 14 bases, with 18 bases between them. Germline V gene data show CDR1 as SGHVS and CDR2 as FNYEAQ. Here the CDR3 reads CASSPTGGGFTF. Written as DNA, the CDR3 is TGTGCCAGCAGCCCCACGGGGGGCGGGTTTACCTTC. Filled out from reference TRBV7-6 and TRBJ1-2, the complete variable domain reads GAGVSQSPRYKVTKRGQDVALRCDPISGHVSLYWYRQALGQGPEFLTYFNYEAQQDKSGLPNDRFSAERPEGSISTLTIQRTEQRDSAMYRCASSPTGGGFTFGSGTRLTVV.

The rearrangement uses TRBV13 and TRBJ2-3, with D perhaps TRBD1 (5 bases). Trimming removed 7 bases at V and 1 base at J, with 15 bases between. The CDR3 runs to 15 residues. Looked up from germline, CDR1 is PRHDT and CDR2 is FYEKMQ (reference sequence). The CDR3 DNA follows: TGTGCCAGCACCCCTGGGGCCGTGGGCACAGATACGCAGTATTTT. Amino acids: CASTPGAVGTDTQYF.

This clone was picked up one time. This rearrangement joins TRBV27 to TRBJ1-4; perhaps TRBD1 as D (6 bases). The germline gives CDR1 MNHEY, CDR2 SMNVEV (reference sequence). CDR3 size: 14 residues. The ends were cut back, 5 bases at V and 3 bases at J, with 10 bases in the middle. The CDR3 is CASSLYRANEKLFF. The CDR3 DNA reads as TGTGCCAGCAGTCTCTACAGGGCTAATGAAAAACTGTTTTTT. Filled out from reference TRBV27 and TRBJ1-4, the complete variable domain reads EAQVTQNPRYLITVTGKKLTVTCSQNMNHEYMSWYRQDPGLGLRQIYYSMNVEVTDKGDVPEGYKVSRKEKRNFPLILESPSPNQTSLYFCASSLYRANEKLFFGSGTQLSVL.

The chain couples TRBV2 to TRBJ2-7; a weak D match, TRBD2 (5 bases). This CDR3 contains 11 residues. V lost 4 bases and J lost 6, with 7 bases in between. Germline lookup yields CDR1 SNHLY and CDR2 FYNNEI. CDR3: CASSVGSEQYF. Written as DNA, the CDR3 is TGTGCCAGCAGTGTGGGGAGCGAGCAGTACTTC.

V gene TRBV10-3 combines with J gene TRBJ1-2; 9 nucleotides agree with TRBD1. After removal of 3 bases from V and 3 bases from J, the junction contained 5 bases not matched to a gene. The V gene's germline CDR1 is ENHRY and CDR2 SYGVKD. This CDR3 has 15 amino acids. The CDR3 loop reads CAISDGGQGYYGYTF. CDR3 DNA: TGTGCCATCAGTGATGGGGGACAGGGATACTATGGCTACACCTTC.